One sample yielded the 10 T cell receptor beta chains listed below, sequenced in a study of blood T cell repertoires in COVID-19. The method was immunoSEQ multiplex PCR; TCRdb's version includes in-frame clones alone and lacks a portion of them. The sample shows about 360,000 clones, approximately 86% of them seen only once. Input material: peripheral blood. The receptors stem from a woman aged 60-75 years with COVID-19, enrolled during active disease.

The genes are TRBV20-1 and TRBJ2-1, with a possible D match to TRBD1 (6 bases). CDR3 size: 16 residues. Germline CDR1 DFQATT, CDR2 SNEGSKA (reference sequence). Deletions cut 3 bases from V and 5 bases from J, with 20 bases between. The CDR3 nucleotides are TGCAGTGCTAGTACCACACAGGGTATCAGGAACAATGAGCAGTTCTTC. Translated, it gives CSASTTQGIRNNEQFF.

The genes are TRBV7-2 and TRBJ2-1; 7 bases match TRBD2. CDR1 SGHTA and CDR2 FQGNSA come from the germline V gene. The CDR3 runs to 11 residues. J gave up 12 bases and V 1 base, and 0 bases lay outside the gene matches. As DNA, the CDR3 is TGTGCCAGCAGCTTAGGGGGGGGGCAGTTCTTC. Its protein is CASSLGGGQFF.

The genes are TRBV9 and TRBJ2-3; possibly TRBD2 for D (5 bases). Germline-derived CDR1 and CDR2 are SGDLS and YYNGEE. Trimming left V 2 bases short and J 2 bases short, with 12 bases between. This CDR3 has 15 amino acids. This CDR3 is CASSVEGYDTDTQYF. The CDR3 nucleotides are TGTGCCAGCAGCGTCGAGGGTTATGACACAGATACGCAGTATTTT.

The chain is built from TRBV7-2 and TRBJ2-7; possibly TRBD2 for D (5 bases). The CDR3 is made up of 16 amino acids. Germline CDR1 and CDR2: SGHTA and FQGNSA. Between the trimmed V and J ends, which lost 7 bases and 4 bases, there was a span of 23 bases. In DNA form, the CDR3 reads TGTGCCAGCATTACCGGGTCGTCTAGCCCGGCGTACGAGCAGTACTTC. Its protein product is CASITGSSSPAYEQYF.

The chain joins TRBV19 to TRBJ2-7; TRBD2 is a possible D gene (7 bases). Germline V gene lookup returns CDR1 LNHDA and CDR2 SQIVND (reference sequence). This CDR3 has 15 residues. V lost 3 bases and J lost 4, with 16 bases in between. The CDR3 sequence: CASSISGGGLYEQYF. The CDR3 DNA reads TGTGCCAGTAGTATTAGCGGCGGGGGCTTATACGAGCAGTACTTC.

As regards this clone: Within the sample, other DNA sequences also encode this same CDR3. The rearrangement uses TRBV6-2 or TRBV6-3 and TRBJ1-1; possible D gene TRBD1, 5 bases. CDR1 is MNHEY and CDR2 is SVGEGT in the germline V gene. V dropped 3 bases and J dropped 1 base, with 9 bases sitting between them. The CDR3 has 14 amino acids. The CDR3 coding sequence is TGTGCCAGCAGTTATAGGGGCGGGAACACTGAAGCTTTCTTT. Its translation: CASSYRGGNTEAFF.

The V call is TRBV30, the J call TRBJ1-5; D not resolved. Trimming stripped 0 bases from V and 7 bases from J, with 10 bases between. The CDR3 runs 13 residues. Germline CDR1 and CDR2: GTSNPN and SVGIG (reference sequence). The CDR3 nucleotides are TGTGCCTGGAGTGTAAGTGGCGGCCAGCCCCAGCATTTT. The encoded protein is CAWSVSGGQPQHF.

This chain links TRBV27 with TRBJ1-1, with TRBD1 as a possible D gene (6 bases). CDR3 length equals 15 residues. In germline, CDR1 is MNHEY, CDR2 SMNVEV (reference sequence). Trimming stripped 8 bases from V and 3 bases from J, with 19 bases between. The CDR3 sequence is CASVPLQGGYTEAFF. The CDR3 DNA reads TGTGCCAGCGTCCCATTACAGGGAGGGTACACTGAAGCTTTCTTT.

This clone was counted once. V is TRBV18 and J is TRBJ1-1; D uncertain. The CDR3 sequence is 15 residues long. With 1 base removed from V and 1 base from J, the gap between germline ends came to 10 bases. Germline V lookup: CDR1 KGHSH, CDR2 LQKENI. The DNA for the CDR3 is TGTGCCAGCTCACCACGAGGGTTGCAGAACACTGAAGCTTTCTTT. This sequence encodes CASSPRGLQNTEAFF.

V and J are TRBV6-5 and TRBJ2-1; a weak D match, TRBD1 (6 bases). This CDR3 is 15 amino acids long. The V gene lost 8 bases and the J gene lost 5 bases, with 19 bases spanning the gap. Germline CDR1 and CDR2: MNHEY and SVGAGI. CDR3 protein: CASSPGTTTNNEQFF. The CDR3 DNA follows: TGTGCCAGCTCGCCCGGGACAACCACTAACAATGAGCAGTTCTTC.